Presented here are 30 T cell receptor beta chains from one specimen sequenced in a study of early T cells in non-severe SARS-CoV-2 infection. TCRdb recomputed calls from the 5' RACE reads with MiXCR, one row per CDR3 protein. The repertoire holds fewer than 50,000 distinct CDR3 sequences, approximately 4% seen once, with less than 4% in the top ten. The specimen was whole blood. These receptors were taken from an adult who was a healthcare worker with PCR-confirmed SARS-CoV-2 infection or an uninfected control (not recorded which).

At least ten counts were recorded for this clonotype. The chain links TRBV18 to TRBJ2-3, with 9 bases matching TRBD2. Germline assignment: CDR1 KGHSH and CDR2 LQKENI. The CDR3 totals 17 residues. The V segment lost 2 bases and the J segment 2 bases; nucleotides outside the gene matches: 8. CDR3 in amino acids: CASSPMGLAGITDTQYF. For the CDR3, the DNA is TGTGCCAGCTCACCAATGGGGCTAGCGGGGATCACAGATACGCAGTATTTT.

This clonotype has a handful of counts. This chain links TRBV29-1 with TRBJ2-7; unclear D gene. V was pared by 7 bases and J by 3 bases, with 7 bases between. The germline V gene encodes CDR1 SQVTM and CDR2 ANQGSEA. There are 10 residues in the CDR3. CDR3 residues: CSAGDYEQYF. In DNA, the CDR3 is TGCAGCGCCGGAGACTACGAGCAGTACTTC.

The chain combines TRBV11-2 with TRBJ2-7; no firm D call. CDR3 length: 13 residues. V shed 1 base and J shed 5 bases, with 9 bases lying between them. Germline lookup yields CDR1 SGHAT and CDR2 FQNNGV. The CDR3 region has the DNA TGTGCCAGCAGCTTAGTGATGGGTAACGAGCAGTACTTC. Amino acid sequence: CASSLVMGNEQYF.

CDR3 nucleotides: TGTGCCAGCAGCTTAGGTATTAGGGACGGAGGCACAGATACGCAGTATTTT. Its translation: CASSLGIRDGGTDTQYF. The chain couples TRBV7-3 to TRBJ2-3; the D gene could be TRBD1 or TRBD2 (5 bases each). Germline lookup yields CDR1 SGHTA and CDR2 FQGTGA. V lost 2 bases to trimming and J lost 1 base, with 16 bases between them. The CDR3 has 17 amino acids.

The table lists this clonotype with many counts. Here the CDR3 DNA reads TGTGCCAGCAGCTTAGGATCGACAGGGGGCCAAGAGACCCAGTACTTC. As protein: CASSLGSTGGQETQYF. The chain links TRBV7-9 to TRBJ2-5; TRBD1 matches 9 bases. The germline CDR1 and CDR2 sequences are SEHNR and FQNEAQ (reference sequence). This CDR3 has 16 residues. After removal of 1 base from V and 1 base from J, the junction contained 4 bases not matched to a gene.

The chain uses TRBV5-6 and TRBJ2-3; the match to TRBD2 covers 7 bases. CDR1 and CDR2 from the germline V gene are SGHDT and YYEEEE. The length of the CDR3 is 14 residues. V lost 0 bases to trimming and J lost 9 bases; unmatched junction nucleotides: 7. CDR3 in DNA: TGTGCCAGCAGCTTGGCCGGTGTCGGGGGGACGCAGTATTTT. Translated, it gives CASSLAGVGGTQYF.

This clonotype was picked up a small number of times. This chain connects TRBV3-1 to TRBJ2-2; 9 bases match TRBD2. V trimming: 4 bases; J trimming: 4 bases; junction bases outside the gene matches: 4. The V gene's germline CDR1 is LGHDT and CDR2 YNNKEL (reference sequence). CDR3 length equals 15 residues. This chain's CDR3 is CASSPGTSFTGELFF. CDR3 nucleotide sequence: TGTGCCAGCAGCCCCGGGACTAGCTTCACCGGGGAGCTGTTTTTT.

The V gene is TRBV20-1, the J gene TRBJ2-5; TRBD2 matches 8 bases. The V and J ends lost 8 bases and 4 bases, in that order; junction bases with no gene match: 6. This CDR3 is built from 12 residues. CDR1 and CDR2 (germline): DFQATT, SNEGSKA (reference sequence). CDR3: CSPRGGAETQYF. CDR3 nucleotides: TGCAGTCCACGGGGGGGGGCAGAGACCCAGTACTTC.

This clonotype was seen repeatedly, ten times or more. The chain recombines TRBV5-1 with TRBJ2-7; D is unclear. Trimming took 3 bases from V and 5 from J, leaving 9 bases between them. This CDR3 spans 12 amino acids. CDR1 is SGHRS and CDR2 is YFSETQ in the germline V gene. CDR3 nucleotide sequence: TGCGCCAGCAGCTCTGAAAGGAACGAGCAGTACTTC. This sequence encodes CASSSERNEQYF. The variable domain in full, with the rest retrieved from reference TRBV5-1 and TRBJ2-7, is KAGVTQTPRYLIKTRGQQVTLSCSPISGHRSVSWYQQTPGQGLQFLFEYFSETQRNKGNFPGRFSGRQFSNSRSEMNVSTLELGDSALYLCASSSERNEQYFGPGTRLTVT.

Only a few counts were recorded for this clonotype. The chain employs TRBV12-3 or TRBV12-4 and TRBJ1-1, with D perhaps matching TRBD1 (5 bases). The CDR3 spans 12 residues. The V end lost 1 base, the J end lost 5 bases, and 5 bases lay between the germline ends. CDR3 in amino acids: CASSLEGTEAFF. The CDR3 bases are TGTGCCAGCAGTTTAGAGGGGACTGAAGCTTTCTTT.

This clonotype appeared many times. V and J are TRBV5-1 and TRBJ2-7; D call uncertain. Germline lookup yields CDR1 SGHRS and CDR2 YFSETQ. V was pared by 0 bases and J by 4 bases, with 11 bases between. The CDR3 runs 14 residues. The CDR3 DNA sequence: TGCGCCAGCAGCTTGGGGCTAGGAGTTTACGAGCAGTACTTC. It yields the protein CASSLGLGVYEQYF.

This clonotype appeared many times. The chain uses TRBV5-4 and TRBJ2-7; D is undetermined. V was pared by 4 bases and J by 2 bases, with 10 bases between. The CDR3 spans 13 residues. Germline lookup yields CDR1 SGHNT and CDR2 YYREEE (reference sequence). CDR3 in DNA: TGTGCCAGCAGCCACGACTGGGCCTACGAGCAGTACTTC. This translates into CASSHDWAYEQYF. Full variable domain (remainder filled in from reference TRBV5-4 and TRBJ2-7): ETGVTQSPTHLIKTRGQQVTLRCSSQSGHNTVSWYQQALGQGPQFIFQYYREEENGRGNFPPRFSGLQFPNYSSELNVNALELDDSALYLCASSHDWAYEQYFGPGTRLTVT.

This clonotype was seen repeatedly, ten times or more. V usage is TRBV6-5 and J usage is TRBJ2-5; no reliable D call. Germline V CDR1 and CDR2: MNHEY, SVGAGI. V was pared by 8 bases and J by 3 bases, with 7 bases between. The CDR3 has 11 residues. The CDR3 nucleotides are TGTGCCAGCGGCAGAAAAGAGACCCAGTACTTC. This sequence encodes CASGRKETQYF.

This clonotype has ten or more counts. V is TRBV7-9 and J is TRBJ1-6; weak D call: TRBD1 (5 bases). V lost 0 bases and J 10 bases, leaving 13 bases between the germline ends. This CDR3 is 15 amino acids long. The germline CDR1 and CDR2 sequences are SEHNR and FQNEAQ (reference sequence). The DNA of the CDR3 is TGTGCCAGCAGCTTAGCACAGGTGGAGGGATCACCCCTCCACTTT. Residues: CASSLAQVEGSPLHF.

V is TRBV28 and J is TRBJ1-3; maybe TRBD1 (6 bases). Trimming cost V 5 bases and J 5 bases, with 16 bases left between them. The CDR3 length is 15 residues. Looked up from germline, CDR1 is MDHEN and CDR2 is SYDVKM. The CDR3 reads CASSKTGSGRNTIYF. The CDR3 DNA is TGTGCCAGCAGTAAAACAGGGTCTGGGAGAAACACCATATATTTT.

The chain links TRBV7-3 to TRBJ1-2; D may be TRBD1 (5 bases). The germline V gene encodes CDR1 SGHTA and CDR2 FQGTGA. V shed 5 bases and J shed 8 bases, with 15 bases lying between them. This CDR3 has 13 amino acids. The CDR3, as DNA: TGTGCCAGCAGCCCCTATTTGGGGGAAGGCTACACCTTC. Translated: CASSPYLGEGYTF.

Only a few counts were recorded for this clonotype. The genes are TRBV7-2 and TRBJ2-7, with 10 bases identical to TRBD2. V lost 5 bases and J lost 3; bases outside the gene matches: 7. The CDR3 consists of 15 residues. The germline gives CDR1 SGHTA, CDR2 FQGNSA. The CDR3 sequence: CASSPRTSGVYEQYF. In DNA, the CDR3 is TGTGCCAGCAGCCCCAGGACTAGCGGAGTCTACGAGCAGTACTTC.

In its sample, this clonotype was seen many times. The gene calls are TRBV10-2 and TRBJ2-5, with D uncertain. V was clipped by 8 bases and J by 4 bases, with 17 bases between them. Germline CDR1 is WSHSY and CDR2 is SAAADI. The CDR3 totals 14 residues. The CDR3 spells CASCRTASGETQYF. The CDR3 DNA is TGCGCCAGCTGCAGGACCGCTTCGGGAGAGACCCAGTACTTC.

The CDR3 reads CASRGGGAAKNIQYF. Written as DNA, the CDR3 is TGTGCCAGCAGAGGCGGGGGGGCGGCCAAAAACATTCAGTACTTC. The gene calls are TRBV3-1 and TRBJ2-4; 9 nucleotides line up with TRBD2. The trim removed 6 bases at V and 1 base at J, leaving 4 bases unmatched. The CDR3 is 15 residues long. CDR1 and CDR2 (germline): LGHDT, YNNKEL (reference sequence).

This clonotype was seen at least ten times. This chain connects TRBV7-6 to TRBJ2-7; no reliable D call. Germline CDR1 and CDR2: SGHVS and FNYEAQ. Trimming shortened V by 5 bases and J by 2 bases, and 13 bases separated the two germline ends. CDR3 length: 14 residues. Here the CDR3 DNA reads TGTGCCAGCAGCCCAGACCGATGGGCCTACGAGCAGTACTTC. Protein product: CASSPDRWAYEQYF.

The rearrangement uses TRBV20-1 and TRBJ1-1; the D is unclear. V was clipped by 5 bases and J by 0 bases, with 10 bases between them. Germline V gene data show CDR1 as DFQATT and CDR2 as SNEGSKA (reference sequence). This CDR3 has 13 amino acids. The CDR3: CSAGRKMNTEAFF. The CDR3, as DNA: TGCAGTGCTGGAAGAAAAATGAACACTGAAGCTTTCTTT.

The table lists this clonotype with many counts. The chain's CDR3 is CASSPRTIDGQGSPYEQYF. The CDR3 region has the DNA TGTGCCAGCTCACCACGAACTATAGACGGACAGGGTTCCCCCTACGAGCAGTACTTC. The V gene is TRBV18, the J gene TRBJ2-7; 8 bases line up with TRBD1. Germline CDR1 is KGHSH and CDR2 is LQKENI. The CDR3 extends over 19 amino acids. After removal of 1 base from V and 2 bases from J, the junction contained 16 bases not matched to a gene.

This clonotype was counted a few times. The genes are TRBV23-1 and TRBJ2-2; 10 positions agree with TRBD1. TRBV23-1 is marked as an open reading frame, function uncertain. The CDR3 sequence is 16 residues long. Trimming took 0 bases from V and 6 from J; bases not matched to a gene: 4. The CDR3 DNA follows: TGCGCCAGCAGTCAATCAGGACAGGGGGACTCCGGGGAGCTGTTTTTT. Residues: CASSQSGQGDSGELFF.

This clonotype was observed many times. The rearrangement joins TRBV27 to TRBJ1-5, with D perhaps matching TRBD1 (5 bases). V lost 5 bases and J lost 1, with 9 bases in between. Germline V gene data show CDR1 as MNHEY and CDR2 as SMNVEV (reference sequence). The CDR3 runs 14 residues. CDR3 protein: CASSPGGSNQPQHF. The CDR3, as DNA: TGTGCCAGCAGTCCGGGGGGGAGCAATCAGCCCCAGCATTTT.

This clonotype was recorded many times. This chain links TRBV30 with TRBJ1-2, with D unclear. The V end lost 2 bases, the J end lost 0 bases, and 7 bases lay between the germline ends. CDR3 size: 13 residues. From germline, CDR1 is GTSNPN and CDR2 SVGIG (reference sequence). The CDR3 DNA is TGTGCCTGGAGTCGGAACTCTAACTATGGCTACACCTTC. Encoded protein: CAWSRNSNYGYTF.

This clonotype was recorded at least ten times. The chain has TRBV19 and TRBJ2-1; weak D call: TRBD2 (5 bases). The CDR3 is 15 amino acids. Trimming pared 6 bases from V and 2 bases from J, leaving 14 bases between. Germline CDR1 is LNHDA and CDR2 is SQIVND (reference sequence). This CDR3 is CASRPPGMTYNEQFF. The CDR3 DNA reads as TGTGCCAGTAGGCCTCCCGGGATGACCTACAATGAGCAGTTCTTC.

This clonotype appeared a few times. The genes are TRBV24-1 and TRBJ1-5; D ambiguous. The ends were cut back, 4 bases at V and 8 bases at J, with 8 bases in the middle. The CDR3 spans 12 residues. The germline V gene has CDR1 KGHDR and CDR2 SFDVKD. Written as DNA, the CDR3 is TGTGCCACCAGTGACTGGGGAAAGCCCCAGCATTTT. It encodes CATSDWGKPQHF.

Many counts were recorded for this clonotype. This sequence joins TRBV20-1 and TRBJ2-3; D remains ambiguous. The germline V and J ends were trimmed by 7 bases and 5 bases, with 10 bases remaining between them. The length of the CDR3 is 11 residues. Germline assignment: CDR1 DFQATT and CDR2 SNEGSKA (reference sequence). CDR3 DNA sequence: TGCAGTGGCCAATCGGAAGATACGCAGTATTTT. This gives the protein CSGQSEDTQYF.

This clonotype was recorded many times. This chain joins TRBV5-1 and TRBJ2-3; 9 nucleotides line up with TRBD1. The CDR3 loop spans 16 amino acids. V trimming: 1 base; J trimming: 3 bases; junction bases outside the gene matches: 6. Germline CDR1 is SGHRS and CDR2 is YFSETQ. The CDR3 region has the DNA TGCGCCAGCAGCTTGAGGACAGGGGTAGAGACAGATACGCAGTATTTT. Encoded protein: CASSLRTGVETDTQYF.

The sample holds many counts of this clonotype. The chain has TRBV3-1 and TRBJ2-2, with TRBD2 identical over 12 bases. The CDR3 contains 17 residues. The germline V gene has CDR1 LGHDT and CDR2 YNNKEL (reference sequence). The V gene end was trimmed by 7 bases and the J gene end by 4 bases; junction bases not matched to a gene: 10. The CDR3 reads CASTHRTSGDRTGELFF. The CDR3 nucleotides are TGTGCCAGCACCCATAGGACTAGCGGGGACCGCACCGGGGAGCTGTTTTTT.